This is a list of T cell receptor beta chains from one sample in a study of early stage breast cancer tumors. Clones were sequenced by immunoSEQ multiplex PCR, and TCRdb holds only the in-frame ones, with some missing. Seen here are around 14,000 clones, roughly 83% observed once, and the top ten hold 4.9%. The material sequenced was normal breast tissue next to the tumor. The receptors were sampled from a person in their thirties with breast cancer. Both conserved end residues are part of each CDR3.

V gene: TRBV6-6; J gene: TRBJ2-7; CDR3 protein: CASSYKTGGRNEQYF
V gene: TRBV18; J gene: TRBJ1-5; CDR3 protein: CASSMGRNNQPQHF
V gene: TRBV9; J gene: TRBJ2-7; CDR3 protein: CASSVGRTYEQYF
V gene: TRBV30; J gene: TRBJ2-7; CDR3 protein: CAWSGPGTSGRAAYEQYF
V gene: TRBV7-9; J gene: TRBJ2-7; CDR3 protein: CASSRRGTTTYEQYF
V gene: TRBV15; J gene: TRBJ2-3; CDR3 protein: CATSREGSRDTQYF
V gene: TRBV18; J gene: TRBJ2-3; CDR3 protein: CASSPGSTDTQYF
V gene: TRBV18; J gene: TRBJ2-7; CDR3 protein: CASSPPSPSSYEQYF
V gene: TRBV6-5; J gene: TRBJ1-5; CDR3 protein: CASSHIYQPQHF
V gene: TRBV6-5; J gene: TRBJ1-5; CDR3 protein: CASSYGPNSNQPQHF
V gene: TRBV11-2; J gene: TRBJ2-7; CDR3 protein: CASSLSGGPGEQYF
V gene: TRBV10-3; J gene: TRBJ2-7; CDR3 protein: CAISERGFTGVSSYEQYF
V gene: TRBV5-1; J gene: TRBJ2-5; CDR3 protein: CASSLDTETQYF
V gene: TRBV30; J gene: TRBJ1-1; CDR3 protein: CAWSVRPDTEAFF
V gene: TRBV6-1; J gene: TRBJ2-5; CDR3 protein: CASSEPPWTVQETQYF
V gene: TRBV7-6; J gene: TRBJ2-7; CDR3 protein: CASSLAGREQYF
V gene: TRBV10-3; J gene: TRBJ1-5; CDR3 protein: CAISEDRVGQPQHF
V gene: TRBV19; J gene: TRBJ2-7; CDR3 protein: CASSALTAYEQYF
V gene: TRBV7-8; J gene: TRBJ2-3; CDR3 protein: CASSLRAGGPDTQYF
V gene: TRBV18; J gene: TRBJ1-2; CDR3 protein: CASSRTVTNYGYTF
V gene: TRBV30; J gene: TRBJ1-5; CDR3 protein: CAYNRDPNQPQHF
V gene: TRBV7-2; J gene: TRBJ1-1; CDR3 protein: CASSPSRGNTEAFF
V gene: TRBV19; J gene: TRBJ2-7; CDR3 protein: CASKESYEQYF
V gene: TRBV30; J gene: TRBJ1-1; CDR3 protein: CAWSEPHRGVPEAFF
V gene: TRBV11-2; J gene: TRBJ2-5; CDR3 protein: CASSPKETQYF
V gene: TRBV18; J gene: TRBJ1-3; CDR3 protein: CASSPIGRDGAGNTIYF
V gene: TRBV4-1; J gene: TRBJ2-7; CDR3 protein: CASSQIFRDRTYEQYF
V gene: TRBV12-5; J gene: TRBJ1-4; CDR3 protein: CASALEYEKLFF
V gene: TRBV20-1; J gene: TRBJ2-7; CDR3 protein: CSASRGHEQYF
V gene: TRBV5-4; J gene: TRBJ2-5; CDR3 protein: CASSIGLRQETQYF
V gene: TRBV7-9; J gene: TRBJ2-3; CDR3 protein: CASKVGDTQYF
V gene: TRBV5-4; J gene: TRBJ2-4; CDR3 protein: CASSLEGQGKNIQYF
V gene: TRBV28; J gene: TRBJ1-2; CDR3 protein: CASIPAGANYGYTF
V gene: TRBV6-4; J gene: TRBJ2-2; CDR3 protein: CASSEEAHTGELFF
V gene: TRBV19; J gene: TRBJ2-1; CDR3 protein: CASSMLGPGEQFF
V gene: TRBV9; J gene: TRBJ2-3; CDR3 protein: CASSVNTDTQYF
V gene: TRBV11-3; J gene: TRBJ2-7; CDR3 protein: CASSTMTSDEQYF
V gene: TRBV7-3; J gene: TRBJ1-1; CDR3 protein: CASSLRSRGDLNTEAFF
V gene: TRBV4-1; J gene: TRBJ2-7; CDR3 protein: CASSLTTGGLRYEQYF
V gene: TRBV11-3; J gene: TRBJ2-3; CDR3 protein: CASSSYTDTQYF
V gene: TRBV7-2; J gene: TRBJ1-3; CDR3 protein: CASSFRGIGNTIYF
V gene: TRBV5-1; J gene: TRBJ1-1; CDR3 protein: CASSLAEDSEAFF
V gene: TRBV7-2; J gene: TRBJ2-7; CDR3 protein: CASSRRQFSYEQYF
V gene: TRBV7-6; J gene: TRBJ2-3; CDR3 protein: CASSATGVWTDTQYF
V gene: TRBV7-2; J gene: TRBJ1-1; CDR3 protein: CASSYAWGNTEAFF
V gene: TRBV5-1; J gene: TRBJ1-1; CDR3 protein: CASSLGEIGEAFF
V gene: TRBV7-8; J gene: TRBJ1-1; CDR3 protein: CASSLDRNTEAFF
V gene: TRBV29-1; J gene: TRBJ1-1; CDR3 protein: CSVSDRGPREAFF
V gene: TRBV7-9; J gene: TRBJ2-1; CDR3 protein: CASSPGTSGYNEQFF
V gene: TRBV5-1; J gene: TRBJ1-1; CDR3 protein: CASSLALRDPEAFF
V gene: TRBV7-2; J gene: TRBJ2-3; CDR3 protein: CASSWKGGPTDTQYF
V gene: TRBV6-5; J gene: TRBJ2-2; CDR3 protein: CASSYGVYTGELFF
V gene: TRBV19; J gene: TRBJ2-7; CDR3 protein: CASSPRTGGQYF
V gene: TRBV18; J gene: TRBJ1-1; CDR3 protein: CASSPRGVSMNTEAFF
V gene: TRBV7-2; J gene: TRBJ1-2; CDR3 protein: CASSFYGTGTNYGYTF
V gene: TRBV19; J gene: TRBJ1-2; CDR3 protein: CASTPTDLYGYTF
V gene: TRBV10-3; J gene: TRBJ2-7; CDR3 protein: CAISESTGSSYEQYF
V gene: TRBV5-1; J gene: TRBJ1-3; CDR3 protein: CASSLDGQSGGNTIYF